These 12 T cell receptor beta chains share one sample of origin, sequenced in a study of PD-1 blockade in classical Hodgkin lymphoma. Using immunoSEQ multiplex PCR, the repertoire was profiled, and TCRdb retains in-frame clones only, with some absent. The top ten clones hold 13% to 15% of a sample with about 36,000 clones, about 70% of them seen once. Every patient relapsed after autologous stem cell transplantation, and brentuximab vedotin exposure varied. This specimen consisted of peripheral blood mononuclear cells (PBMCs), obtained before the second cycle of nivolumab. All receptors derive from a human donor with classical Hodgkin lymphoma.

A few counts support this clone. The chain carries TRBV6-5 and TRBJ1-2; possible D gene TRBD1, 5 bases. The CDR3 covers 13 residues. Trimming stripped 5 bases from V and 0 bases from J, with 7 bases between. Germline lookup yields CDR1 MNHEY and CDR2 SVGAGI. The CDR3: CASSPTANYGYTF. The DNA of the CDR3 is TGTGCCAGCAGTCCGACAGCTAACTATGGCTACACCTTC.

V gene TRBV28 combines with J gene TRBJ1-2, with unresolved D. The V gene's germline CDR1 is MDHEN and CDR2 SYDVKM. The CDR3 covers 13 residues. Deletions cut 4 bases from V and 2 bases from J, with 8 bases between. CDR3 in DNA: TGTGCCAGCAGTTCCAGGAAAAACTATGGCTACACCTTC. Translation: CASSSRKNYGYTF.

This clone was seen just once. The genes are TRBV30 and TRBJ1-6, with D maybe TRBD1 (5 bases). CDR1 and CDR2 (germline): GTSNPN, SVGIG (reference sequence). CDR3 length: 15 amino acids. V lost 0 bases and J 8 bases, leaving 14 bases between the germline ends. The CDR3 is CAWSVPSWGYSPLHF. The CDR3 region has the DNA TGTGCCTGGAGTGTACCTTCATGGGGCTATTCACCCCTCCACTTT. The full variable domain, rest sourced from reference TRBV30 and TRBJ1-6, is SQTIHQWPATLVQPVGSPLSLECTVEGTSNPNLYWYRQAAGRGLQLLFYSVGIGQISSEVPQNLSASRPQDRQFILSSKKLLLSDSGFYLCAWSVPSWGYSPLHFGNGTRLTVT.

The table lists this clone with a few counts. The chain has TRBV10-3 and TRBJ1-5; 11 nucleotides line up with TRBD1. Germline CDR1 reads ENHRY; CDR2 reads SYGVKD. The CDR3 is 15 amino acids. V dropped 6 bases and J dropped 6; count of bases not matched to a gene: 7. The chain's CDR3 is CAIRPGQGVGQPQHF. The CDR3 DNA is TGTGCCATCAGGCCGGGACAGGGGGTAGGTCAGCCCCAGCATTTT.

The chain carries TRBV7-3 and TRBJ1-1, with unresolved D. The CDR3 runs 15 residues. The germline gives CDR1 SGHTA, CDR2 FQGTGA. V lost 2 bases and J 1 base, leaving 11 bases between the germline ends. The CDR3: CASSLSGVRNTEAFF. CDR3 DNA sequence: TGTGCCAGCAGCTTATCTGGGGTCAGGAACACTGAAGCTTTCTTT.

The chain is built from TRBV27 and TRBJ1-6; 8 bases align to TRBD1. There are 15 residues in the CDR3. The V gene end was trimmed by 6 bases and the J gene end by 7 bases; junction bases not matched to a gene: 8. Germline V gene lookup returns CDR1 MNHEY and CDR2 SMNVEV (reference sequence). The CDR3 spells CASRFVGQVNSPLHF. DNA of the CDR3: TGTGCCAGCAGGTTTGTGGGACAGGTGAATTCACCCCTCCACTTT.

J is TRBJ2-7 and V is TRBV5-1; 7 bases map to TRBD1. CDR1 and CDR2 from the germline V gene are SGHRS and YFSETQ. Germline trimming cut 4 bases from V and 3 bases from J; bases unmatched to any gene: 13. CDR3 length equals 16 residues. The CDR3 nucleotides are TGCGCCAGCAGCCGTCGAGGGGATGGACAGGACTACGAGCAGTACTTC. It encodes CASSRRGDGQDYEQYF.

The chain joins TRBV2 to TRBJ2-7; D tentatively fits TRBD1 or TRBD2 (5 bases each). The CDR3 consists of 15 residues. V shed 2 bases and J shed 6 bases, with 17 bases lying between them. The germline V gene encodes CDR1 SNHLY and CDR2 FYNNEI. CDR3 loop: CASSELSGTATEQYF. The CDR3 DNA reads TGTGCCAGCAGTGAACTGTCAGGGACGGCCACCGAGCAGTACTTC.

The chain carries TRBV10-2 and TRBJ2-7; D is possibly TRBD2 (6 bases). The CDR3 is 13 amino acids. The germline CDR1 and CDR2 sequences are WSHSY and SAAADI. V lost 8 bases and J 8 bases, leaving 19 bases between the germline ends. For the CDR3, the DNA is TGCGCCAGCGGCCCCGCGGGGCTACTACAGCAGTACTTC. Its protein product is CASGPAGLLQQYF.

The sample holds a few counts of this clone. The rearrangement links TRBV2 to TRBJ1-2; D gene unclear. CDR3 size: 12 residues. Looked up from germline, CDR1 is SNHLY and CDR2 is FYNNEI. The V end lost 4 bases, the J end lost 8 bases, and 11 bases lay between the germline ends. CDR3 bases: TGTGCCAGCAGTGGTAGTAGCGTGGGCTACACCTTC. Translating it yields CASSGSSVGYTF.

V usage is TRBV7-9 and J usage is TRBJ2-5; D unresolved. Between the trimmed V and J ends, which lost 3 bases and 2 bases, there was a span of 4 bases. The CDR3 is 12 residues long. The germline V gene encodes CDR1 SEHNR and CDR2 FQNEAQ (reference sequence). This chain's CDR3 is CASSFLQETQYF. As DNA, the CDR3 is TGTGCCAGCAGCTTTTTACAAGAGACCCAGTACTTC.

This clone came up once. The CDR3 protein is CASNQGFMNTEAFF. Here the CDR3 DNA reads TGTGCCAGCAATCAGGGATTCATGAACACTGAAGCTTTCTTT. The gene calls are TRBV27 and TRBJ1-1; TRBD1 is a possible D gene (5 bases). The CDR3 loop spans 14 amino acids. V lost 7 bases and J 0 bases, leaving 12 bases between the germline ends. Looked up from germline, CDR1 is MNHEY and CDR2 is SMNVEV (reference sequence).